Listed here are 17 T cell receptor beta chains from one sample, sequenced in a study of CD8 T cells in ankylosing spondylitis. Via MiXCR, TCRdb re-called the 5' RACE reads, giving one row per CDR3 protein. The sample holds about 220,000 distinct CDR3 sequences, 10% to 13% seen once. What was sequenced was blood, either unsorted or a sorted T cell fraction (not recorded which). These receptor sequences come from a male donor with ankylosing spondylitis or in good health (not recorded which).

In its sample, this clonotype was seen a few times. As DNA, the CDR3 is TGTGCCAGCAGCCAAGATCGCGGGGGAGATGAAAAACTGTTTTTT. This encodes CASSQDRGGDEKLFF. This chain joins TRBV3-1 and TRBJ1-4, with D perhaps TRBD1 (5 bases). The V and J ends lost 0 bases and 6 bases respectively, with 11 bases between them. Germline V gene sequence: CDR1 LGHDT, CDR2 YNNKEL (reference sequence). CDR3 length: 15 residues.

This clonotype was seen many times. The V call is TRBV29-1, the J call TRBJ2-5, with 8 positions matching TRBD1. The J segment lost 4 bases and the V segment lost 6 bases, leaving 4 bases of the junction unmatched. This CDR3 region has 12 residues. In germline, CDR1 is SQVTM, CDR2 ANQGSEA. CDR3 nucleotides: TGCAGCGTAGACAGGGGAGGAGAGACCCAGTACTTC. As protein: CSVDRGGETQYF.

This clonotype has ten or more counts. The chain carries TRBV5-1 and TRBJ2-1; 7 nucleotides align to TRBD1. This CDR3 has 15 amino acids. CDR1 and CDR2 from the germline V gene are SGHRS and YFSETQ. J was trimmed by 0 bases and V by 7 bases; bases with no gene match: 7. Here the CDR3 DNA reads TGCGCCAGCGAACGACAGGGAAGCTCCTACAATGAGCAGTTCTTC. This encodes CASERQGSSYNEQFF.

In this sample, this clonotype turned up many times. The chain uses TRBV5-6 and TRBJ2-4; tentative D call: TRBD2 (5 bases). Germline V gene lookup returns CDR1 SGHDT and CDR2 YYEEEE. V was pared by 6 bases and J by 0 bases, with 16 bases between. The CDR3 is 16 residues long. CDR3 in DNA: TGTGCCAGCAACCCCTCCGGGGAGCTAGCCAAAAACATTCAGTACTTC. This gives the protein CASNPSGELAKNIQYF.

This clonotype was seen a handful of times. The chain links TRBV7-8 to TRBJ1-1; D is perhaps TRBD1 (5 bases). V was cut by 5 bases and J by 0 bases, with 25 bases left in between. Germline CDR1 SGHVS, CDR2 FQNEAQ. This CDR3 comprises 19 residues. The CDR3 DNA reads TGTGCCAGCAGCCTTAGAAGTGGATCAGGGTCAATCATGAACACTGAAGCTTTCTTT. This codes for CASSLRSGSGSIMNTEAFF. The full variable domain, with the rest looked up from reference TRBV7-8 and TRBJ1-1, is GAGVSQSPRYKVAKRGQDVALRCDPISGHVSLFWYQQALGQGPEFLTYFQNEAQLDKSGLPSDRFFAERPEGSVSTLKIQRTQQEDSAVYLCASSLRSGSGSIMNTEAFFGQGTRLTVV.

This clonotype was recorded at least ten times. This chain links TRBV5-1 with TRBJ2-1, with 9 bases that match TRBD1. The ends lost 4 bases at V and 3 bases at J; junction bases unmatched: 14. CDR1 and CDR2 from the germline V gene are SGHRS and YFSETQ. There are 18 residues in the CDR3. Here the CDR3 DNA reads TGCGCCAGCAGCAAGGGGTCTTTGACAGGGGGAAACTACAATGAGCAGTTCTTC. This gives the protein CASSKGSLTGGNYNEQFF.

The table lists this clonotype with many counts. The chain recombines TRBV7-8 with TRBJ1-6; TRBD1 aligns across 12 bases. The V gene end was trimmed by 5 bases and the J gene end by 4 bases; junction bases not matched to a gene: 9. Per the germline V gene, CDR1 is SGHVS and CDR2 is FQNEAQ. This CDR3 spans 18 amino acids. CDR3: CASSPGTGGSRYNSPLHF. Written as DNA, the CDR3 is TGTGCCAGCAGCCCGGGGACAGGGGGCTCGAGATATAATTCACCCCTCCACTTT.

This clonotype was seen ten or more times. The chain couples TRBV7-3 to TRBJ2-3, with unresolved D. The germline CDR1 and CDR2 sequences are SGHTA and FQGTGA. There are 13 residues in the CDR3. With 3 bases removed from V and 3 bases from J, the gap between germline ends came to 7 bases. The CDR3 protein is CASSLSRTDTQYF. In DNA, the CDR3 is TGTGCCAGCAGCTTGTCCAGGACAGATACGCAGTATTTT.

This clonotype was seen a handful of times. The CDR3 DNA reads as TGTGCCAGCAGTTACTGGGCCCCGGGCCCCCCCGGGGAGCTGTTTTTT. This translates into CASSYWAPGPPGELFF. The chain has TRBV6-2 or TRBV6-3 and TRBJ2-2; D is unclear. V was pared by 1 base and J by 6 bases, with 15 bases between. The CDR3 consists of 16 residues. Germline CDR1 is MNHEY and CDR2 is SVGEGT.

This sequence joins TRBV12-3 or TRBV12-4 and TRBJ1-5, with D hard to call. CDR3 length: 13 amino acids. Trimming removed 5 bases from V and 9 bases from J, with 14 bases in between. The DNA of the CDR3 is TGTGCCAGCAGTGGGGATAGTTTGAGGCCCCAGCATTTT. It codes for CASSGDSLRPQHF.

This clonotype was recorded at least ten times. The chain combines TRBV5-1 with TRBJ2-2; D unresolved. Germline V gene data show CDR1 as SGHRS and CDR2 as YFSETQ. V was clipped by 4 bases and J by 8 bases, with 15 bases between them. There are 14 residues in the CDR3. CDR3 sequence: CASSPGPKEGELFF. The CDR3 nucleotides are TGCGCCAGCAGCCCGGGCCCTAAAGAGGGGGAGCTGTTTTTT. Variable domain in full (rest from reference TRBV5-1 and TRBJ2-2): KAGVTQTPRYLIKTRGQQVTLSCSPISGHRSVSWYQQTPGQGLQFLFEYFSETQRNKGNFPGRFSGRQFSNSRSEMNVSTLELGDSALYLCASSPGPKEGELFFGEGSRLTVL.

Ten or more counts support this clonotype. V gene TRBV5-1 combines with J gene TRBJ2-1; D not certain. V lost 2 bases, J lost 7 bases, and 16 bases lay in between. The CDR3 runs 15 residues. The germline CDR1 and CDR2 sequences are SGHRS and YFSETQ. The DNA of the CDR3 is TGCGCCAGCAGCTTTGACGGCACCCGTACAAATGAGCAGTTCTTC. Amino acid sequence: CASSFDGTRTNEQFF.

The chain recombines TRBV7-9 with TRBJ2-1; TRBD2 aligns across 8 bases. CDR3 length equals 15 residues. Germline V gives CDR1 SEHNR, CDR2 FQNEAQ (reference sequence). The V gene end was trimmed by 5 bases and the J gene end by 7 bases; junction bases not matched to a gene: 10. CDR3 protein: CASSPAGTSPNEQFF. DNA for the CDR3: TGTGCCAGCAGCCCGGCCGGGACTAGTCCTAATGAGCAGTTCTTC.

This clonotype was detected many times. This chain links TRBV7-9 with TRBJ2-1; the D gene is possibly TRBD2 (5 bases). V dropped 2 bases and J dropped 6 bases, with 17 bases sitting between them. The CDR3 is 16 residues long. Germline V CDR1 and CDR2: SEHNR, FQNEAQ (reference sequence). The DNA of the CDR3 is TGTGCCAGCAGCTTACCCGGACGGGGAACGGGCAATGAGCAGTTCTTC. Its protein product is CASSLPGRGTGNEQFF.

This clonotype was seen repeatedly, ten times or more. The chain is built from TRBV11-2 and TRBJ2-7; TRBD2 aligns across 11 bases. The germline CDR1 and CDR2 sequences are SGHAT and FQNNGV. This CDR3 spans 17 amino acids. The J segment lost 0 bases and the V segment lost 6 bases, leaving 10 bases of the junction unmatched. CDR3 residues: CASRQPGLAAASYEQYF. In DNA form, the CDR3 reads TGTGCCAGCAGACAGCCGGGACTAGCGGCTGCCTCCTACGAGCAGTACTTC.

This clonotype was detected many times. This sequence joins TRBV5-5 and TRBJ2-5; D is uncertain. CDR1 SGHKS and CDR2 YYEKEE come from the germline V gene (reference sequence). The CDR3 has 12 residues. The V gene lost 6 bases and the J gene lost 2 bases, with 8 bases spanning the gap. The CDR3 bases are TGTGCCAGCACCCTGGGACAAGAGACCCAGTACTTC. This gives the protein CASTLGQETQYF.

The CDR3, as DNA: TGTGCCAGCAGCCCCCAGGGTGGGTCCTACGAGCAGTACTTC. It translates to CASSPQGGSYEQYF. The rearrangement links TRBV12-3 or TRBV12-4 to TRBJ2-7; TRBD1 might be the D (5 bases). V was clipped by 6 bases and J by 1 base, with 13 bases between them. CDR3 length: 14 amino acids.